The subject of this entry is one TCR beta chain. The antigen remains undetermined. TCRdb's table, derived via immunoSEQ multiplex PCR, lists solely in-frame clones and lacks some. The sample has about 160,000 clones, about 86% seen once. This specimen belongs to a study of cytomegalovirus exposure and HLA in healthy donors. Broader study findings: Cytomegalovirus-associated TCR beta chains were listed, numbering some 180. First-cohort TCR clusters tended to co-occur in the roughly 130 validation repertoires, a later analysis found. Among the CMV-associated chains, a few were confirmed in vitro as specific for CMV antigens.

Deletions cut 8 bases from V and 4 bases from J, with 26 bases between. This CDR3 region has 17 residues. The V gene's germline CDR1 is SGHVS and CDR2 FNYEAQ. This TCR derives from a woman aged 18-29 years in good health and CMV-seronegative. The rearrangement joins TRBV7-6 to TRBJ1-2; unclear D gene. The material sequenced was PBMCs. DNA for the CDR3: TGTGCCAGCGGTCCTTCGAACTTCCTTGACATAGGCTATGGCTACACCTTC. As protein: CASGPSNFLDIGYGYTF.